This T cell receptor (beta chain) originates from a study of shared T cell receptors in the human thymus. CDR1 is MDHEN and CDR2 is SYDVKM in the germline V gene. V lost 4 bases, J lost 3 bases, and 5 bases stayed unmatched. The CDR3 loop spans 14 amino acids. Clones were sequenced by immunoSEQ multiplex PCR, and TCRdb holds only the in-frame ones, with some missing. Here the sample spans 500,000 to 850,000 clones, roughly 86% being singletons. This same sample was also taken into another study, of human thymus T cells. That paper notes: Thymus specimens were resections from corrective heart surgery. Overlap was high between thymic repertoires from unrelated individuals, as reported in related research.

This sequence originates from a boy in the first two years of life with a congenital heart defect. V is TRBV28 and J is TRBJ1-2; 7 bases are a match to TRBD1. Sequenced sample: thymocytes. The CDR3 region has the DNA TGTGCCAGCAGTTCAGGGGGTAGGGACTATGGCTACACCTTC. Translated, it gives CASSSGGRDYGYTF.